What follows is one T cell receptor beta chain and its context. The CDR3 length is 15 residues. Between the trimmed V and J ends, which lost 0 bases and 9 bases, there was a span of 13 bases. Germline lookup yields CDR1 SGHNT and CDR2 YYREEE (reference sequence). The record originates from a study of blood T cell repertoires in COVID-19. At the level of the study: T cells, B-cell-depleted T cells, or PBMCs supplied cDNA or gDNA.

Method: immunoSEQ multiplex PCR; TCRdb's copy keeps in-frame clones and lacks some. The table records approximately 140,000 clones, around 86% of them present only once. The receptor's source is a man older than 75 with acute or convalescent COVID-19. The genes are TRBV5-4 and TRBJ1-6; tentative D call: TRBD1 (5 bases). Sequencing was carried out using peripheral blood. This chain's CDR3 is CASSLAPGSGSPLHF. The CDR3 DNA sequence: TGTGCCAGCAGCTTGGCCCCAGGGTCGGGTTCACCCCTCCACTTT.